This T cell receptor beta chain was captured in a study of CD8 T cells in ankylosing spondylitis. The study, taken as a whole, reports: In peripheral blood, disease-linked CD8+ clones occurred at relatively low frequencies. A motif in TCR beta, a set of seven to nine highly homologous variants, appeared characteristic of ankylosing spondylitis blood. Reportedly, matched ankylosing spondylitis synovial fluid was significantly enriched for disease-linked clones.

Molecular-barcoded quantitative 5'-RACE produced these TCR beta libraries. From the 5' RACE reads, TCRdb called clonotypes with MiXCR, one entry per CDR3 protein. The sample has about 220,000 distinct CDR3 sequences, 5.5% to 7.5% seen once; the top ten hold approximately 15%. This clonotype was seen at least ten times. Its cognate antigen is unknown. The sequencing input was blood, either unsorted or a sorted T cell fraction (not recorded which). This TCR derives from a male donor with ankylosing spondylitis.

CDR3 region: CASSLPLVDEQFF. The CDR3 bases are TGTGCCAGCAGTCTACCTCTGGTGGATGAGCAGTTCTTC. This chain joins TRBV12-3 or TRBV12-4 and TRBJ2-1; no reliable D call. V was clipped by 5 bases and J by 8 bases, with 13 bases between them. CDR3 length: 13 residues.